This is a list of T cell receptor beta chains from one sample in a study of OX40 agonist ivuxolimab in advanced cancers. Assay: immunoSEQ multiplex PCR; the TCRdb copy retains only in-frame clones and omits some. The data show 55,000 to 70,000 clones, around 83% seen once. The sequencing used CD4+ or CD8+ T cells sorted from blood, collected in a trial of the OX40 agonist ivuxolimab. The origin of the receptors is an adult with an advanced solid tumor such as melanoma, head and neck, liver or kidney cancer. CDR3s include the opening cysteine and the closing phenylalanine or tryptophan. Each record gives: V gene, J gene, D gene, clone size, CDR3 protein, CDR3 DNA. D genes are given only for firm matches. Rows give clone size only sometimes, using once, few, many, or a class for an expanded clone.

TRBV6-1	TRBJ1-4	.	.	CASMRVGAEKLFF	TGTGCCAGCATGAGGGTGGGAGCGGAAAAACTGTTTTTT
TRBV7-9	TRBJ1-1	TRBD1	.	CASSSGQGATEAFF	TGTGCCAGCAGCTCCGGACAGGGGGCCACTGAAGCTTTCTTT
TRBV18	TRBJ2-5	TRBD1	.	CASSSRDRSQETQYF	TGTGCCAGCTCATCTCGGGACAGGAGCCAAGAGACCCAGTACTTC
TRBV4-2	TRBJ1-2	.	.	CASSHPAGDGYGYTF	TGTGCCAGCAGCCACCCCGCCGGGGACGGATATGGCTACACCTTC
TRBV7-2	TRBJ1-1	.	.	CASSLKLSGIEAFF	TGTGCCAGCAGCTTGAAGCTATCCGGGATTGAAGCTTTCTTT
TRBV7-9	TRBJ1-4	.	.	CASSLADTREKLFF	TGTGCCAGCAGCTTAGCGGACACTCGCGAAAAACTGTTTTTT
TRBV18	TRBJ2-1	TRBD2	.	CASSRGLASYNEQFF	TGTGCCAGCTCACGAGGACTAGCCTCCTACAATGAGCAGTTCTTC
TRBV5-1	TRBJ1-5	TRBD1	.	CASSPGQGNNQPQHF	TGCGCCAGCAGCCCCGGACAGGGAAACAATCAGCCCCAGCATTTT
TRBV5-1	TRBJ2-1	.	once	CASGTRSSYNEQFF	TGCGCCAGCGGGACGAGGAGCTCCTACAATGAGCAGTTCTTC
TRBV27	TRBJ2-7	.	.	CASIILTGAFYEQYF	TGTGCCAGCATCATATTGACAGGTGCGTTCTACGAGCAGTACTTC
TRBV7-2	TRBJ2-7	TRBD1	.	CASSFLGIRDRGYEQYF	TGTGCCAGCAGCTTTTTAGGAATCCGGGACAGGGGTTACGAGCAGTACTTC
TRBV2	TRBJ1-1	TRBD1	.	CASSRDRGNTEAFF	TGTGCCAGCAGCAGGGACAGGGGTAACACTGAAGCTTTCTTT
TRBV5-1	TRBJ2-1	TRBD1	.	CASSLGQADNEQFF	TGCGCCAGCAGCCTGGGACAGGCTGACAATGAGCAGTTCTTC
TRBV5-6	TRBJ2-1	.	.	CASRPLIGGAVVHEQFF	TGTGCCAGCCGACCGCTTATTGGGGGGGCCGTGGTACATGAGCAGTTCTTC
TRBV19	TRBJ2-6	.	.	CASTILGDSGANVLTF	TGTGCCAGTACTATACTCGGGGACTCTGGGGCCAACGTCCTGACTTTC
TRBV5-6	TRBJ1-1	TRBD1	.	CASSTRDRGKGTTEAFF	TGTGCCAGCAGCACCCGGGACAGGGGAAAAGGAACCACTGAAGCTTTCTTT
TRBV5-1	TRBJ2-3	.	.	CASSRADRTWGTDTQYF	TGCGCCAGCAGCAGGGCCGACAGGACCTGGGGCACAGATACGCAGTATTTT
TRBV28	TRBJ2-3	TRBD1	.	CASSLQGTGRPNTQYF	TGTGCCAGCAGTTTACAAGGGACAGGGAGGCCGAATACGCAGTATTTT
TRBV14	TRBJ1-1	.	few	CASSLRQRGPNTEAFF	TGTGCCAGCAGCCTTCGTCAACGGGGGCCGAACACTGAAGCTTTCTTT
TRBV5-1	TRBJ1-1	.	.	CASKTDNLNTEAFF	TGCGCCAGCAAGACGGACAACCTGAACACTGAAGCTTTCTTT
TRBV5-4	TRBJ2-7	.	.	CASSLGQGGVYEQYF	TGTGCCAGCAGCTTGGGTCAGGGGGGTGTCTACGAGCAGTACTTC
TRBV7-2	TRBJ2-3	TRBD2	once	CASSTGGVTDTQYF	TGTGCCAGCTCCACGGGGGGAGTCACAGATACGCAGTATTTT
TRBV2	TRBJ2-4	TRBD1	.	CASSGGQVENIQYF	TGTGCCAGCAGCGGAGGACAGGTTGAAAACATTCAGTACTTC
TRBV5-1	TRBJ1-4	TRBD1	.	CASSFLTGREKLFF	TGCGCCAGCAGCTTCTTGACAGGGAGGGAAAAACTGTTTTTT
TRBV20-1	TRBJ1-1	.	few	CSARVGRQAFF	TGCAGTGCTAGAGTGGGTAGACAAGCTTTCTTT
TRBV27	TRBJ2-7	.	.	CASSAEGTFAYEQYF	TGTGCCAGCAGTGCCGAAGGAACTTTTGCCTACGAGCAGTACTTC
TRBV2	TRBJ1-4	TRBD1	.	CASSQGTVGLEKLFF	TGTGCCAGCAGCCAAGGGACAGTAGGACTAGAAAAACTGTTTTTT
TRBV2	TRBJ1-6	.	once	CASSLNPTDNNSPLHF	TGTGCCAGCAGTTTGAATCCCACGGATAATAATTCACCCCTCCACTTT
TRBV15	TRBJ2-1	.	once	CATSRDSGGNEQFF	TGTGCCACCAGCAGAGATAGTGGGGGCAATGAGCAGTTCTTC
TRBV5-1	TRBJ2-3	TRBD2	.	CASSGGEGDTQYF	TGCGCCAGCAGCGGGGGGGAAGGAGATACGCAGTATTTT
TRBV2	TRBJ1-5	.	.	CASSRALNNQPQHF	TGTGCCAGCAGCCGGGCGCTTAACAATCAGCCCCAGCATTTT
TRBV25-1	TRBJ1-2	.	.	CASRREEGYGYTF	TGTGCCAGCAGGAGGGAGGAGGGCTATGGCTACACCTTC
TRBV30	TRBJ1-5	TRBD1	.	CAWTGGFNQPQHF	TGTGCCTGGACAGGGGGCTTCAATCAGCCCCAGCATTTT
TRBV10-1	TRBJ2-7	.	.	CASSESGRAYEQYF	TGCGCCAGCAGTGAGTCGGGCAGGGCCTACGAGCAGTACTTC
TRBV5-1	TRBJ1-4	TRBD1	once	CASSPGTGGKLFF	TGCGCCAGCAGCCCAGGGACAGGGGGAAAACTGTTTTTT
TRBV5-1	TRBJ2-1	.	.	CASSLERNEQFF	TGCGCCAGCAGCTTGGAGAGGAATGAGCAGTTCTTC
TRBV18	TRBJ1-1	TRBD1	.	CASSLGQGGTEAFF	TGTGCCAGCTCACTCGGACAGGGCGGCACTGAAGCTTTCTTT
TRBV5-5	TRBJ2-2	.	.	CASSLATGELFF	TGTGCCAGCAGCTTGGCAACCGGGGAGCTGTTTTTT
TRBV5-4	TRBJ1-1	TRBD1	.	CASSFGQGAEAFF	TGTGCCAGCAGCTTCGGACAGGGGGCTGAAGCTTTCTTT
TRBV7-9	TRBJ2-3	TRBD1	.	CASSFTGGHTDTQYF	TGTGCCAGCAGCTTTACAGGGGGCCACACAGATACGCAGTATTTT
TRBV18	TRBJ1-5	TRBD1	.	CASSPPGTGNQPQHF	TGTGCCAGCTCACCTCCCGGGACAGGGAATCAGCCCCAGCATTTT
TRBV18	TRBJ2-2	TRBD1	.	CASSPPGQVTGELFF	TGTGCCAGCTCACCACCAGGACAGGTTACCGGGGAGCTGTTTTTT
TRBV6-1	TRBJ1-4	.	.	CASRKGGYNEKLFF	TGTGCCAGCAGGAAGGGCGGTTATAATGAAAAACTGTTTTTT
TRBV7-9	TRBJ1-2	TRBD1	.	CASSFTGTEYGYTF	TGTGCCAGCAGCTTTACCGGGACAGAGTATGGCTACACCTTC
TRBV5-1	TRBJ1-1	TRBD1	.	CASSLSGQGGMNTEAFF	TGCGCCAGCAGCTTGTCAGGCCAGGGGGGAATGAACACTGAAGCTTTCTTT
TRBV6-1	TRBJ2-6	TRBD1	.	CASSQGAGANVLTF	TGTGCCAGCAGTCAGGGGGCTGGGGCCAACGTCCTGACTTTC
TRBV10-1	TRBJ2-1	.	.	CASSAVGVSEQFF	TGCGCCAGCAGTGCGGTGGGAGTGAGTGAGCAGTTCTTC
TRBV6-5	TRBJ2-5	TRBD1	.	CASSLQGDQETQYF	TGTGCCAGCAGCCTACAGGGGGATCAAGAGACCCAGTACTTC
TRBV7-9	TRBJ1-6	.	.	CVSSLDLGYNSPLHF	TGTGTCAGCAGCCTCGACCTGGGGTATAATTCACCCCTCCACTTT
TRBV28	TRBJ1-1	TRBD1	.	CASSFQGQGALNTEAFF	TGTGCCAGCAGTTTCCAGGGACAGGGGGCCCTGAACACTGAAGCTTTCTTT
TRBV2	TRBJ1-2	.	.	CASSEIGSTYGYTF	TGTGCCAGCAGTGAGATAGGGAGTACCTATGGCTACACCTTC
TRBV18	TRBJ1-4	.	.	CASSPPGQINEKLFF	TGTGCCAGCTCACCACCCGGACAGATTAATGAAAAACTGTTTTTT
TRBV5-1	TRBJ2-3	.	.	CASSLGPVSTDTQYF	TGCGCCAGCAGCTTGGGGCCTGTTAGCACAGATACGCAGTATTTT